This entry features one T cell receptor beta chain sequence. Its antigen is not known. V gave up 2 bases and J gave up 0 bases, with 5 bases separating them. CDR3 length: 13 amino acids. CDR1 and CDR2 from the germline V gene are SQVTM and ANQGSEA. These data are taken from a study of cytomegalovirus exposure and HLA in healthy donors. Overall study context: A preliminary data release comprised roughly 80 million unique TCRs obtained from HLA-typed donors. Study-level results: Follow-up analysis seemed to connect common viral pathogens with several of the most significant clusters identified. Earlier analysis yielded a pattern in which most TCR beta V segments were productive about 90% or about 30% of the time.

Donors were ostensibly healthy at sampling, although undocumented immune exposures were probable. The PCR ran on 60 Vbeta and 13 Jbeta primers. Method: immunoSEQ multiplex PCR; TCRdb's copy keeps in-frame clones and lacks some. The sample yields 150,000 to 200,000 clones, approximately 80% seen once. This chain links TRBV29-1 with TRBJ1-3; D is unresolved. The TCR originated in a woman in her twenties or thirties in good health and CMV-seropositive. Source material: PBMCs. The CDR3 nucleotides are TGCAGCGTTGAAATCTTCTCTGGAAACACCATATATTTT. Its translation is CSVEIFSGNTIYF. Complete variable domain (other parts from reference TRBV29-1 and TRBJ1-3): SAVISQKPSRDICQRGTSLTIQCQVDSQVTMMFWYRQQPGQSLTLIATANQGSEATYESGFVIDKFPISRPNLTFSTLTVSNMSPEDSSIYLCSVEIFSGNTIYFGEGSWLTVV.